What follows are 3 T cell receptor beta chains derived from one specimen sequenced in a study of identical twins. TCRdb fed the 5' RACE reads into MiXCR, producing one record per CDR3 protein. Of 1.5 million to 2 million distinct CDR3 sequences in the sample, about 32% are singletons; the top ten hold 0.25% to 0.3%. Sequencing was carried out using cord blood. All receptors derive from a newborn girl in good health.

V gene TRBV6-1 combines with J gene TRBJ2-1; D is perhaps TRBD2 (5 bases). Looked up from germline, CDR1 is MNHNS and CDR2 is SASEGT. CDR3 length equals 15 residues. The ends were cut back, 2 bases at V and 0 bases at J, with 8 bases in the middle. CDR3 sequence: CASSELANSYNEQFF. CDR3 sequence (DNA): TGTGCCAGCAGTGAACTAGCCAACTCCTACAATGAGCAGTTCTTC.

V usage is TRBV20-1 and J usage is TRBJ1-2; D is ambiguous. This CDR3 spans 12 amino acids. Trimming cost V 4 bases and J 2 bases, with 8 bases left between them. In germline, CDR1 is DFQATT, CDR2 SNEGSKA (reference sequence). The CDR3 loop is CSATGLNYGYTF. The CDR3 DNA sequence: TGCAGTGCTACCGGCTTAAACTATGGCTACACCTTC.

The chain combines TRBV4-1 with TRBJ1-1; unclear D gene. This CDR3 has 14 amino acids. With 2 bases removed from V and 2 bases from J, the gap between germline ends came to 9 bases. Germline values: CDR1 MGHRA, CDR2 YSYEKL. The CDR3 region is CASSQRFSNTEAFF. The DNA of the CDR3 is TGCGCCAGCAGCCAAAGGTTCAGTAACACTGAAGCTTTCTTT.